One and the same sample provided the 22 T cell receptor beta chains below, sequenced in a study of blood T cell repertoires in COVID-19. Sequenced by immunoSEQ multiplex PCR; TCRdb stores in-frame clones only, minus some. The table includes approximately 210,000 clones, approximately 91% detected once. The sequenced sample was peripheral blood. These receptors all come from a woman aged 40-49 years with acute or convalescent COVID-19.

The rearrangement links TRBV5-5 to TRBJ2-1; 12 bases agree with TRBD2. This CDR3 region has 15 residues. Germline V gene data show CDR1 as SGHKS and CDR2 as YYEKEE (reference sequence). Germline trimming cut 4 bases from V and 7 bases from J; bases unmatched to any gene: 6. CDR3 sequence: CASSPLAGGSNEQFF. The CDR3 DNA follows: TGTGCCAGCAGCCCGCTAGCGGGGGGGTCTAATGAGCAGTTCTTC.

DNA of the CDR3: TGTGCCAGCAGCGCAACCCTACCTCACGGGACACTTAGCACAGATACGCAGTATTTT. This gives the protein CASSATLPHGTLSTDTQYF. The J gene is TRBJ2-3, the V gene TRBV9; TRBD1 might be the D (6 bases). The CDR3 has 19 residues. The germline V gene has CDR1 SGDLS and CDR2 YYNGEE. Trimming left V 3 bases short and J 0 bases short, with 23 bases between.

The gene calls are TRBV4-1 and TRBJ2-2; maybe TRBD2 (6 bases). V lost 1 base, J lost 5 bases, and 8 bases lay in between. The CDR3 totals 14 residues. Germline V CDR1 and CDR2: MGHRA, YSYEKL. CDR3 bases: TGCGCCAGCAGCCAAGTAGGGAGGACCGGGGAGCTGTTTTTT. Protein sequence: CASSQVGRTGELFF.

The rearrangement joins TRBV11-2 to TRBJ1-2; TRBD1 agrees at 9 bases. The germline V gene encodes CDR1 SGHAT and CDR2 FQNNGV. The CDR3 sequence is 14 residues long. The ends lost 6 bases at V and 6 bases at J; junction bases unmatched: 8. DNA for the CDR3: TGTGCCAGCAGGCCCGGGACAGGGTTGAATGGCTACACCTTC. Its translation is CASRPGTGLNGYTF. The variable domain in full, with the rest retrieved from reference TRBV11-2 and TRBJ1-2, is EAGVAQSPRYKIIEKRQSVAFWCNPISGHATLYWYQQILGQGPKLLIQFQNNGVVDDSQLPKDRFSAERLKGVDSTLKIQPAKLEDSAVYLCASRPGTGLNGYTFGSGTRLTVV.

The chain couples TRBV11-2 to TRBJ1-2, with D possibly being TRBD1 (5 bases). V was pared by 6 bases and J by 11 bases, with 19 bases between. Per the germline V gene, CDR1 is SGHAT and CDR2 is FQNNGV. The CDR3 length is 13 residues. The CDR3 here is CASREGGGGLYTF. As DNA, the CDR3 is TGTGCCAGCAGAGAGGGTGGGGGAGGTCTATACACCTTC.

V usage is TRBV5-8 and J usage is TRBJ2-2; 11 nucleotides line up with TRBD2. The CDR3 spans 17 residues. V was clipped by 0 bases and J by 3 bases; unmatched bases: 4. Germline CDR1 reads SGHTS; CDR2 reads YDEGEE. DNA for the CDR3: TGTGCCAGCAGCTTGGGCGGACTAGCGGGTTACACCGGGGAGCTGTTTTTT. Translation: CASSLGGLAGYTGELFF.

The rearrangement joins TRBV2 to TRBJ1-5; weak D call: TRBD1 (6 bases). The germline CDR1 and CDR2 sequences are SNHLY and FYNNEI. Trimming pared 5 bases from V and 7 bases from J, leaving 12 bases between. The CDR3 covers 13 residues. CDR3 in amino acids: CASSRTVEQPQHF. The CDR3 DNA follows: TGTGCCAGCAGTAGGACAGTGGAACAGCCCCAGCATTTT. The full variable domain, with the rest looked up from reference TRBV2 and TRBJ1-5, is EPEVTQTPSHQVTQMGQEVILRCVPISNHLYFYWYRQILGQKVEFLVSFYNNEISEKSEIFDDQFSVERPDGSNFTLKIRSTKLEDSAMYFCASSRTVEQPQHFGDGTRLSIL.

The gene calls are TRBV3-1 (or the pseudogene TRBV3-2) and TRBJ2-3, with D maybe TRBD2 (6 bases). This CDR3 comprises 14 residues. V was cut by 4 bases and J by 5 bases, with 13 bases left in between. The germline CDR1 and CDR2 sequences are LGHDT and YNNKEL (reference sequence). CDR3 DNA sequence: TGTGCCAGCAGCCTTGGGACTCTTAAAGATACGCAGTATTTT. Its translation is CASSLGTLKDTQYF.

This chain joins TRBV30 and TRBJ1-6; 9 bases are shared with TRBD1. CDR3 length: 17 amino acids. Germline-derived CDR1 and CDR2 are GTSNPN and SVGIG (reference sequence). V shed 2 bases and J 14 bases; nucleotides not matched to a gene: 19. The CDR3 spells CAWSKGTGPTLSSSLHF. The CDR3, as DNA: TGTGCCTGGAGTAAGGGGACAGGGCCTACCCTATCTTCTTCCCTCCACTTT.

V gene TRBV5-4 combines with J gene TRBJ1-2; D is ambiguous. CDR3 length: 13 residues. Trimming removed 4 bases from V and 3 bases from J, with 10 bases in between. The germline CDR1 and CDR2 sequences are SGHNT and YYREEE (reference sequence). The CDR3 DNA follows: TGTGCCAGCAGCCCGGCAGGCGACTATGGCTACACCTTC. Residues: CASSPAGDYGYTF. The whole variable domain, filled in from reference TRBV5-4 and TRBJ1-2, reads ETGVTQSPTHLIKTRGQQVTLRCSSQSGHNTVSWYQQALGQGPQFIFQYYREEENGRGNFPPRFSGLQFPNYSSELNVNALELDDSALYLCASSPAGDYGYTFGSGTRLTVV.

This clone appeared once. This chain links TRBV4-2 with TRBJ2-3, with D possibly being TRBD1 (5 bases). V lost 4 bases and J lost 7, with 18 bases in between. The CDR3 is made up of 15 amino acids. Germline V CDR1 and CDR2: LGHNA, YNFKEQ. The CDR3 is CASSLRGGVMHTQYF. The DNA for the CDR3 is TGTGCCAGCAGCCTTAGGGGTGGAGTCATGCATACGCAGTATTTT.

The chain is built from TRBV5-1 and TRBJ2-6; 10 positions match TRBD1. Looked up from germline, CDR1 is SGHRS and CDR2 is YFSETQ. This CDR3 comprises 18 residues. The trim removed 4 bases at V and 0 bases at J, leaving 7 bases unmatched. The CDR3 region is CASSADRGVYSGANVLTF. The CDR3 DNA reads as TGCGCCAGCAGCGCGGACAGGGGGGTTTACTCTGGGGCCAACGTCCTGACTTTC.

The genes are TRBV12-3 or TRBV12-4 and TRBJ2-7, with 8 bases identical to TRBD2. This CDR3 is 12 amino acids long. Trimming cost V 4 bases and J 6 bases; bases outside gene matches: 2. CDR3 DNA: TGTGCCAGCAGTTCGACTAGCGCCGAGCAGTACGTC. This translates into CASSSTSAEQYV.

CDR3 loop: CASIRGNIQYF. DNA of the CDR3: TGTGCCAGTATTAGGGGAAACATTCAGTACTTC. The V call is TRBV19, the J call TRBJ2-4, with TRBD1 as a possible D gene (5 bases). CDR1 is LNHDA, CDR2 SQIVND, per germline (reference sequence). The CDR3 runs to 11 residues. Between the trimmed V and J ends, which lost 7 bases and 6 bases, there was a span of 7 bases.

The rearrangement joins TRBV6-6 to TRBJ1-1; 8 bases are shared with TRBD1. The length of the CDR3 is 14 residues. Looked up from germline, CDR1 is MNHNY and CDR2 is SVGAGI (reference sequence). The junction had 3 bases not matched to a gene; V was cut back by 5 bases and J by 1 base. The CDR3 protein is CASSTGTGNTEAFF. The CDR3 coding sequence is TGTGCCAGCAGTACCGGGACAGGGAACACTGAAGCTTTCTTT.

V gene TRBV11-2 combines with J gene TRBJ2-6; D is ambiguous. This CDR3 region has 13 residues. Looked up from germline, CDR1 is SGHAT and CDR2 is FQNNGV. With 5 bases removed from V and 4 bases from J, the gap between germline ends came to 6 bases. CDR3 sequence (DNA): TGTGCCAGCAGCGGGCTAGGGGCCAACGTCCTGACTTTC. Translated, it gives CASSGLGANVLTF.

The gene calls are TRBV3-1 (or the pseudogene TRBV3-2) and TRBJ2-3; 8 bases fit TRBD2. CDR3 length: 15 amino acids. The ends lost 4 bases at V and 4 bases at J; junction bases unmatched: 7. CDR1 and CDR2 from the germline V gene are LGHDT and YNNKEL (reference sequence). Here the CDR3 reads CASSPIPGGSDTQYF. In nucleotides, the CDR3 is TGTGCCAGCAGCCCCATACCGGGGGGGTCAGATACGCAGTATTTT.

This clone was detected only once. This chain uses TRBV15 with TRBJ2-1; a possible D gene is TRBD1 (6 bases). V was pared by 2 bases and J by 6 bases, with 11 bases between. CDR1 and CDR2 from the germline V gene are LNHNV and YYDKDF (reference sequence). The CDR3 loop spans 14 amino acids. Written as DNA, the CDR3 is TGTGCCACCAGCAGACGACAGGCGAGCAATGAGCAGTTCTTC. Amino acid sequence: CATSRRQASNEQFF.

This chain connects TRBV18 to TRBJ1-1; TRBD1 is a possible D gene (5 bases). Trimming shortened V by 6 bases and J by 2 bases, and 10 bases separated the two germline ends. The germline CDR1 and CDR2 sequences are KGHSH and LQKENI. This CDR3 has 13 residues. The CDR3 here is CASSSRDNTEAFF. In nucleotides, the CDR3 is TGTGCCAGCTCGTCCAGGGATAACACTGAAGCTTTCTTT.

The CDR3 region has the DNA TGCGCCAGCAGCTTGGTTACCAGGGCTTCCTACAATGAGCAGTTCTTC. It codes for CASSLVTRASYNEQFF. The chain combines TRBV5-1 with TRBJ2-1, with D possibly being TRBD1 (5 bases). Trimming took 0 bases from V and 1 from J, leaving 11 bases between them. Germline CDR1 reads SGHRS; CDR2 reads YFSETQ. CDR3 length: 16 residues.

The chain is built from TRBV19 and TRBJ2-2; D is ambiguous. In germline, CDR1 is LNHDA, CDR2 SQIVND (reference sequence). V was pared by 1 base and J by 1 base, with 25 bases between. The CDR3 covers 21 residues. CDR3 sequence reads: CASSIGPMIRPSPKNTGELFF. The CDR3 DNA is TGTGCCAGTAGTATAGGCCCAATGATACGCCCCTCACCTAAGAACACCGGGGAGCTGTTTTTT.

The chain couples TRBV19 to TRBJ2-6; D ambiguous. Germline V gene sequence: CDR1 LNHDA, CDR2 SQIVND (reference sequence). With 1 base removed from V and 2 bases from J, the gap between germline ends came to 12 bases. This CDR3 comprises 17 residues. For the CDR3, the DNA is TGTGCCAGTAGTATAGTGTCCGGTACTACTGGGGCCAACGTCCTGACTTTC. It codes for CASSIVSGTTGANVLTF.